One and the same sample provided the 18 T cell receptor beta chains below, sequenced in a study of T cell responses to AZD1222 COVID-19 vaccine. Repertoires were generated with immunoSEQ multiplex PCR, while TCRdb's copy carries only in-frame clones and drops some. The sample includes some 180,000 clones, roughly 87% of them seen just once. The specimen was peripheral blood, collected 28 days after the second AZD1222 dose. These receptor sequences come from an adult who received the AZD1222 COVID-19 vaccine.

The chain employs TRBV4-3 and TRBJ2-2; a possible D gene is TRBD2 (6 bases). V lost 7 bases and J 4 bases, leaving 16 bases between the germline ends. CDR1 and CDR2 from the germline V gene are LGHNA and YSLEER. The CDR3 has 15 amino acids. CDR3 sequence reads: CASTAGLVGTGELFF. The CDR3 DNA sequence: TGCGCCAGCACCGCGGGGCTAGTTGGCACCGGGGAGCTGTTTTTT.

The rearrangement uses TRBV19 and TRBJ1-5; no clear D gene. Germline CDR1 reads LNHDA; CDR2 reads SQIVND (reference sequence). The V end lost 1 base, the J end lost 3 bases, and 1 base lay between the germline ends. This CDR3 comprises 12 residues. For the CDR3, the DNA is TGTGCCAGTAGTATAGCCAATCAGCCCCAGCATTTT. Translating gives CASSIANQPQHF.

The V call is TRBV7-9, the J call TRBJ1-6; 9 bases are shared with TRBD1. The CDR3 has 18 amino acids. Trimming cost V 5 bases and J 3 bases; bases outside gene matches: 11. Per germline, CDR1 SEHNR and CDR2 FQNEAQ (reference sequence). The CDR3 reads CASSAGQGSPHYNSPLHF. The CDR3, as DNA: TGTGCCAGCAGCGCGGGACAGGGATCCCCTCACTATAATTCACCCCTCCACTTT.

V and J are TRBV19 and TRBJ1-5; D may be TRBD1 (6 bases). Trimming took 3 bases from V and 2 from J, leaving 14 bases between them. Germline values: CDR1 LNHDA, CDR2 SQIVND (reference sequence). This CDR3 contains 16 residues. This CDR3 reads CASSIIRGGGNQPQHF. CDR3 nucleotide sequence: TGTGCCAGTAGTATTATCAGGGGAGGCGGCAATCAGCCCCAGCATTTT.

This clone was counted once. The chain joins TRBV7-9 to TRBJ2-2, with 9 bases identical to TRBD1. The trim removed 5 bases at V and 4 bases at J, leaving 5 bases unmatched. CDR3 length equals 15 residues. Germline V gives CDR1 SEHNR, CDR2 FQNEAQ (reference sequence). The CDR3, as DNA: TGTGCCAGCAGCATTACAGGGGGCTTCACCGGGGAGCTGTTTTTT. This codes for CASSITGGFTGELFF.

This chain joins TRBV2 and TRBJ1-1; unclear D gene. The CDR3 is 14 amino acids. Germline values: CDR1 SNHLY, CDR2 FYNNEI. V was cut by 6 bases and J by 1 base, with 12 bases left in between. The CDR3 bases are TGTGCCAGCAGACTGTATACTACGAACACTGAAGCTTTCTTT. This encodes CASRLYTTNTEAFF.

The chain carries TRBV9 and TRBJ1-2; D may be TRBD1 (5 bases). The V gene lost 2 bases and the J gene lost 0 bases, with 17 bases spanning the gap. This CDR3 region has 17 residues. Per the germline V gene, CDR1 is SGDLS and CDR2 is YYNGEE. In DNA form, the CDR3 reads TGTGCCAGCAGCGTGAGAGGGGCACAGGAAGCTAACTATGGCTACACCTTC. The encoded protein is CASSVRGAQEANYGYTF.

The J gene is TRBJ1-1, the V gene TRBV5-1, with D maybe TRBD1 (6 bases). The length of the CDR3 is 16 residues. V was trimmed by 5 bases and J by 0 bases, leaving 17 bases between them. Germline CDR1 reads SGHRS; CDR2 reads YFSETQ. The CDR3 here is CASSINRVGMNTEAFF. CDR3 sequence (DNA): TGCGCCAGCAGTATTAACAGGGTGGGCATGAACACTGAAGCTTTCTTT.

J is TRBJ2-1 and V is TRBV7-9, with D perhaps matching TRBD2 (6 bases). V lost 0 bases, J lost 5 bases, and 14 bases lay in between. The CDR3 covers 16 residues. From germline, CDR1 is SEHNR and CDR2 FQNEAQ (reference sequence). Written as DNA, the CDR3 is TGTGCCAGCAGCTTAGCGACGCGACTAGAGGACAATGAGCAGTTCTTC. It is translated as CASSLATRLEDNEQFF. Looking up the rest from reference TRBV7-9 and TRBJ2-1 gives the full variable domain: DTGVSQNPRHKITKRGQNVTFRCDPISEHNRLYWYRQTLGQGPEFLTYFQNEAQLEKSRLLSDRFSAERPKGSFSTLEIQRTEQGDSAMYLCASSLATRLEDNEQFFGPGTRLTVL.

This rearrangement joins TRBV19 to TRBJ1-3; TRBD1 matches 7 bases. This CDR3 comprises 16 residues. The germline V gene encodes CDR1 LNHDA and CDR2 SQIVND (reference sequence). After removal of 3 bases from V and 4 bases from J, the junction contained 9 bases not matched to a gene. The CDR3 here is CASSISNRGHGNTIYF. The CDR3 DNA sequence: TGTGCCAGTAGTATTTCAAACAGGGGTCACGGAAACACCATATATTTT.

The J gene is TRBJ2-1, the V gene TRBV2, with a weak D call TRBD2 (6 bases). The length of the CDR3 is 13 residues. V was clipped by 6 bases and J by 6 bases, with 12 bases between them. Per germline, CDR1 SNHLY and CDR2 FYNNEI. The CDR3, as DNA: TGTGCCAGCAGGGCGGGGCCGGCCAATGAGCAGTTCTTC. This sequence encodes CASRAGPANEQFF.

This CDR3 is CASSEGDPHQPQHF. The CDR3 nucleotides read TGCGCCAGCAGTGAAGGAGACCCCCATCAGCCCCAGCATTTT. J is TRBJ1-5 and V is TRBV10-2; D remains ambiguous. V was clipped by 3 bases and J by 5 bases, with 11 bases between them. Germline CDR1 reads WSHSY; CDR2 reads SAAADI. This CDR3 comprises 14 residues.

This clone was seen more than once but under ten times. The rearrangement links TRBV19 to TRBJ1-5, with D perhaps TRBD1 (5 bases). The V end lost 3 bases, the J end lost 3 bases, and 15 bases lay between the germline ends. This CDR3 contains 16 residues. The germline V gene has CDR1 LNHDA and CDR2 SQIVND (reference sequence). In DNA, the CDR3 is TGTGCCAGTAGTATTCTCGGGGGGGGAGTCAATCAGCCCCAGCATTTT. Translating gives CASSILGGGVNQPQHF.

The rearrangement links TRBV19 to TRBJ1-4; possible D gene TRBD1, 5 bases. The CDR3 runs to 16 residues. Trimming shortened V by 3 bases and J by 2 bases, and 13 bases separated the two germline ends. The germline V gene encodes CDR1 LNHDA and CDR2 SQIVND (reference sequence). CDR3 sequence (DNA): TGTGCCAGTAGTATTGGGTGGGGCTGGACTAATGAAAAACTGTTTTTT. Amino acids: CASSIGWGWTNEKLFF.

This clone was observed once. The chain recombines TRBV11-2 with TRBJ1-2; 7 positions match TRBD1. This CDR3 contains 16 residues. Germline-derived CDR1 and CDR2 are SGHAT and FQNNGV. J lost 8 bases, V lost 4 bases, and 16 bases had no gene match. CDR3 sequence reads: CASSSSGTAANGGYTF. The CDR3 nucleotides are TGTGCCAGCAGCTCTTCCGGGACAGCGGCCAACGGGGGCTACACCTTC.

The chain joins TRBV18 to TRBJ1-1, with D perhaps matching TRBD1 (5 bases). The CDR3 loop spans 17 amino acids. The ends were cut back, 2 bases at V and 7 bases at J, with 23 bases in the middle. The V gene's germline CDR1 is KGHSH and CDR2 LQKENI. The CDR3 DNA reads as TGTGCCAGCTCACCAATCGGCAGGGCCTGGGGGGACCTTGAAGCTTTCTTT. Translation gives CASSPIGRAWGDLEAFF.

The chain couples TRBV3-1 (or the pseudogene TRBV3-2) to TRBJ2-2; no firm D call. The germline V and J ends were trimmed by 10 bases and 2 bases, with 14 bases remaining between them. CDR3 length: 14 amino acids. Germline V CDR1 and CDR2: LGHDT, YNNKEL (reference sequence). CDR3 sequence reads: CATRMMANTGELFF. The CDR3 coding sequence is TGTGCCACCAGGATGATGGCCAACACCGGGGAGCTGTTTTTT.

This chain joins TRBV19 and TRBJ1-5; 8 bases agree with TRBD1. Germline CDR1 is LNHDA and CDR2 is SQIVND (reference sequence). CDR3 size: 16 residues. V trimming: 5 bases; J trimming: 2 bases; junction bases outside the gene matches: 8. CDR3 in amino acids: CASSFSPTGGNQPQHF. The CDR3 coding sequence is TGTGCCAGTAGTTTTTCACCGACAGGGGGCAATCAGCCCCAGCATTTT.